The 30 T cell receptor beta chains below all came from one sample that was sequenced in a study of cytomegalovirus exposure and HLA in healthy donors. Researchers ran the PCR with 60 Vbeta and 13 Jbeta primers. Sequencing was performed with immunoSEQ multiplex PCR; in TCRdb, only in-frame clones are kept and a portion is missing. The sample includes 180,000 or so clones, 70% to 85% of them seen just once. The specimen was PBMCs. The source is a boy between 2 and 10 years old in good health and CMV-seronegative.

The chain recombines TRBV5-4 with TRBJ2-3; TRBD2 might be the D (6 bases). V was cut by 2 bases and J by 0 bases, with 10 bases left in between. CDR1 is SGHNT and CDR2 is YYREEE in the germline V gene (reference sequence). CDR3 length: 15 residues. CDR3 in amino acids: CASSFSGASTDTQYF. The CDR3 region has the DNA TGTGCCAGCAGCTTCTCGGGAGCCAGCACAGATACGCAGTATTTT.

The chain has TRBV4-3 and TRBJ2-1, with a tentative D call TRBD2 (6 bases). Germline CDR1 is LGHNA and CDR2 is YSLEER. Trimming took off 0 bases at V and 8 bases at J, with 8 bases between the two ends. The CDR3 loop spans 13 amino acids. The DNA of the CDR3 is TGCGCCAGCAGCCAAGAATGGGGGGATGAGCAGTTCTTC. As protein: CASSQEWGDEQFF.

V gene TRBV9 combines with J gene TRBJ1-3, with no clear D. Germline CDR1 is SGDLS and CDR2 is YYNGEE. Trimming shortened V by 3 bases and J by 0 bases, and 10 bases separated the two germline ends. The CDR3 runs to 15 residues. The CDR3 coding sequence is TGTGCCAGCAGCGGACCCCGGGACTCTGGAAACACCATATATTTT. This gives the protein CASSGPRDSGNTIYF.

This chain connects TRBV4-1 to TRBJ2-1, with TRBD1 matching 10 bases. The CDR3 spans 16 residues. V lost 1 base and J lost 1; bases outside the gene matches: 1. Germline V gene sequence: CDR1 MGHRA, CDR2 YSYEKL. The CDR3, as DNA: TGCGCCAGCAGCCAAGGACAGGGGGCTTCCTACAATGAGCAGTTCTTC. This translates into CASSQGQGASYNEQFF.

For the CDR3, the DNA is TGCGCCAGCAGCCCCGAAAGGACAGGAGACCAGCCCCAGCATTTT. It yields the protein CASSPERTGDQPQHF. This chain uses TRBV4-3 with TRBJ1-5; 7 bases fit TRBD1. This CDR3 has 15 residues. V shed 4 bases and J 7 bases; nucleotides not matched to a gene: 10. Germline V lookup: CDR1 LGHNA, CDR2 YSLEER.

The rearrangement joins TRBV30 to TRBJ2-1; D not certain. This CDR3 contains 13 residues. Trimming took off 2 bases at V and 6 bases at J, with 11 bases between the two ends. CDR1 is GTSNPN, CDR2 SVGIG, per germline (reference sequence). The CDR3 reads CAWSPSGCNEQFF. CDR3 DNA: TGTGCCTGGAGTCCGTCCGGTTGCAATGAGCAGTTCTTC.

The chain carries TRBV5-5 and TRBJ1-2, with 7 bases that match TRBD1. The CDR3 runs to 15 residues. CDR1 and CDR2 (germline): SGHKS, YYEKEE (reference sequence). The V segment lost 4 bases and the J segment 4 bases; nucleotides outside the gene matches: 10. In nucleotides, the CDR3 is TGTGCCAGCAGCCCAGACCAGGGGGTAGGCTATGGCTACACCTTC. Translated, it gives CASSPDQGVGYGYTF.

V is TRBV6-5 and J is TRBJ2-1, with TRBD2 matching over 10 bases. V was pared by 2 bases and J by 8 bases, with 6 bases of the junction left unmatched. Germline-derived CDR1 and CDR2 are MNHEY and SVGAGI. The CDR3 runs 15 residues. CDR3 in DNA: TGTGCCAGCAGTTACATCAGCGGGGGGGCCGATGAGCAGTTCTTC. Its protein is CASSYISGGADEQFF.

The chain is built from TRBV7-9 and TRBJ2-1; a weak D match, TRBD1 (6 bases). CDR1 SEHNR and CDR2 FQNEAQ come from the germline V gene (reference sequence). The CDR3 is 16 amino acids. V lost 4 bases and J 7 bases, leaving 20 bases between the germline ends. The CDR3 loop reads CASSYQHRVTGNEQFF. CDR3 bases: TGTGCCAGCAGCTACCAACACAGGGTAACGGGGAATGAGCAGTTCTTC.

The genes are TRBV4-1 and TRBJ1-2; TRBD1 matches 9 bases. The V gene end was trimmed by 1 base and the J gene end by 4 bases; junction bases not matched to a gene: 7. CDR1 and CDR2 from the germline V gene are MGHRA and YSYEKL. There are 16 residues in the CDR3. The CDR3 spells CASSQGTGDVSYGYTF. CDR3 bases: TGCGCCAGCAGCCAAGGGACAGGGGATGTTAGCTATGGCTACACCTTC.

This rearrangement joins TRBV19 to TRBJ1-5, with D possibly matching TRBD1 (6 bases). Per the germline V gene, CDR1 is LNHDA and CDR2 is SQIVND (reference sequence). CDR3 length: 13 amino acids. Trimming took off 4 bases at V and 5 bases at J, with 9 bases between the two ends. The CDR3 sequence is CASSRAGDQPQHF. In nucleotides, the CDR3 is TGTGCCAGTAGTAGGGCAGGGGATCAGCCCCAGCATTTT. Combining the CDR3 with reference TRBV19 and TRBJ1-5 gives the whole variable domain DGGITQSPKYLFRKEGQNVTLSCEQNLNHDAMYWYRQDPGQGLRLIYYSQIVNDFQKGDIAEGYSVSREKKESFPLTVTSAQKNPTAFYLCASSRAGDQPQHFGDGTRLSIL.

This chain connects TRBV6-5 to TRBJ2-7, with 8 bases aligning to TRBD1. The V gene's germline CDR1 is MNHEY and CDR2 SVGAGI. The length of the CDR3 is 15 residues. V lost 1 base and J lost 4; bases outside the gene matches: 6. Written as DNA, the CDR3 is TGTGCCAGCAGTTACTGGCAGGGGGCCCTTTACGAGCAGTACTTC. Its protein is CASSYWQGALYEQYF.

This chain links TRBV4-1 with TRBJ1-2; possible D gene TRBD1, 6 bases. The CDR3 length is 16 residues. Germline V gene data show CDR1 as MGHRA and CDR2 as YSYEKL. Trimming shortened V by 6 bases and J by 4 bases, and 21 bases separated the two germline ends. The CDR3 DNA sequence: TGCGCCAGCAGGTCCCCGGAGAAAGGGGGATCCTATGGCTACACCTTC. Amino acids: CASRSPEKGGSYGYTF.

In this sample, this clone turned up a few times. The genes are TRBV5-4 and TRBJ2-2; TRBD2 agrees at 8 bases. CDR3 length: 16 amino acids. Germline CDR1 SGHNT, CDR2 YYREEE (reference sequence). V lost 2 bases and J lost 2; bases outside the gene matches: 5. Written as DNA, the CDR3 is TGTGCCAGCAGCTTAACCGGGGGGGCAAACACCGGGGAGCTGTTTTTT. Its protein product is CASSLTGGANTGELFF.

The chain recombines TRBV7-3 with TRBJ2-3, with 8 bases identical to TRBD2. Germline-derived CDR1 and CDR2 are SGHTA and FQGTGA. The CDR3 runs 20 residues. V shed 5 bases and J 6 bases; nucleotides not matched to a gene: 25. CDR3 nucleotide sequence: TGTGCCAGCAGCCTAAGGTCGGGGGGGCAACTTGTAAGCACGACGGATACGCAGTATTTT. This gives the protein CASSLRSGGQLVSTTDTQYF.

The CDR3 region has the DNA TGCGCCAGCAGCCTACGGACAGGGAAAAATGAGCAGTTCTTC. It encodes CASSLRTGKNEQFF. This chain joins TRBV5-1 and TRBJ2-1; 8 positions match TRBD1. Germline lookup yields CDR1 SGHRS and CDR2 YFSETQ. V dropped 4 bases and J dropped 7; count of bases not matched to a gene: 7. The CDR3 contains 14 residues.

This clone showed up just once. The chain carries TRBV4-3 and TRBJ1-2; TRBD1 matches 7 bases. Germline CDR1 and CDR2: LGHNA and YSLEER. V shed 2 bases, J shed 2 bases, and the junction held 8 bases outside the gene matches. The CDR3 runs 16 residues. The DNA for the CDR3 is TGCGCCAGCAGCCAAACTTCGGGACAGAGAAACTATGGCTACACCTTC. Its protein is CASSQTSGQRNYGYTF.

This clone was recorded once. The V gene is TRBV4-2, the J gene TRBJ2-2, with 14 bases fitting TRBD2. The trim removed 4 bases at V and 0 bases at J, leaving 1 base unmatched. The CDR3 consists of 17 residues. The germline V gene has CDR1 LGHNA and CDR2 YNFKEQ. Here the CDR3 reads CASSRLAGGSNTGELFF. The DNA of the CDR3 is TGTGCCAGCAGCCGACTAGCGGGGGGGTCGAACACCGGGGAGCTGTTTTTT.

This chain connects TRBV11-2 to TRBJ1-5; the D is unclear. The ends were cut back, 0 bases at V and 4 bases at J, with 7 bases in the middle. This CDR3 region has 14 residues. Germline lookup yields CDR1 SGHAT and CDR2 FQNNGV. The CDR3 DNA sequence: TGTGCCAGCAGCTTAGAGAGGCAGAATCAGCCCCAGCATTTT. This gives the protein CASSLERQNQPQHF.

The chain uses TRBV15 and TRBJ2-3; D remains unclear. CDR1 LNHNV and CDR2 YYDKDF come from the germline V gene (reference sequence). The ends were cut back, 1 base at V and 1 base at J, with 6 bases in the middle. This CDR3 region has 14 residues. CDR3 region: CATSRVERTDTQYF. CDR3 in DNA: TGTGCCACCAGCAGAGTGGAGCGCACAGATACGCAGTATTTT. The entire variable domain, with the rest obtained from reference TRBV15 and TRBJ2-3, is as follows: DAMVIQNPRYQVTQFGKPVTLSCSQTLNHNVMYWYQQKSSQAPKLLFHYYDKDFNNEADTPDNFQSRRPNTSFCFLDIRSPGLGDTAMYLCATSRVERTDTQYFGPGTRLTVL.

This chain connects TRBV29-1 to TRBJ2-3; the match to TRBD1 covers 8 bases. This CDR3 spans 16 amino acids. Germline V gene sequence: CDR1 SQVTM, CDR2 ANQGSEA. V was clipped by 7 bases and J by 2 bases; unmatched bases: 14. CDR3 amino acids: CSATDPGQDPTDTQYF. The CDR3 DNA reads as TGCAGCGCCACAGACCCGGGACAGGACCCCACAGATACGCAGTATTTT.

The chain has TRBV5-1 and TRBJ2-1; TRBD2 agrees at 11 bases. V was clipped by 7 bases and J by 2 bases; unmatched bases: 8. The CDR3 spans 16 residues. The germline V gene encodes CDR1 SGHRS and CDR2 YFSETQ. The CDR3 is CASVEISGGAYNEQFF. The CDR3 DNA sequence: TGCGCCAGCGTGGAAATTAGCGGGGGGGCCTACAATGAGCAGTTCTTC.

The V and J genes are TRBV19 and TRBJ1-5; unclear D gene. CDR1 LNHDA and CDR2 SQIVND come from the germline V gene (reference sequence). The germline V and J ends were trimmed by 5 bases and 2 bases, with 13 bases remaining between them. This CDR3 region has 15 residues. Here the CDR3 reads CASSGPGRGNQPQHF. Written as DNA, the CDR3 is TGTGCCAGTAGTGGACCGGGGAGGGGCAATCAGCCCCAGCATTTT.

This sequence joins TRBV11-2 and TRBJ2-2; D is unclear. The CDR3 runs 12 residues. V was clipped by 4 bases and J by 5 bases, with 5 bases between them. Germline CDR1 SGHAT, CDR2 FQNNGV. CDR3 sequence reads: CASSSVTGELFF. The CDR3 bases are TGTGCCAGCAGCTCAGTTACCGGGGAGCTGTTTTTT.

V is TRBV4-1 and J is TRBJ2-5; 7 bases map to TRBD2. This CDR3 is 18 amino acids long. Germline V gene data show CDR1 as MGHRA and CDR2 as YSYEKL. The V and J ends lost 0 bases and 5 bases, in that order; junction bases with no gene match: 15. CDR3 region: CASSQDGGPGAGWETQYF. In DNA, the CDR3 is TGCGCCAGCAGCCAAGATGGCGGGCCCGGAGCGGGGTGGGAGACCCAGTACTTC.

The chain uses TRBV9 and TRBJ2-7; D may be TRBD1 (5 bases). The germline V gene has CDR1 SGDLS and CDR2 YYNGEE. The CDR3 loop spans 12 amino acids. V was trimmed by 4 bases and J by 5 bases, leaving 10 bases between them. CDR3 nucleotide sequence: TGTGCCAGCAGCCCCGACAGAAACGAGCAGTACTTC. Its protein product is CASSPDRNEQYF.

The chain carries TRBV5-4 and TRBJ1-2; a weak D match, TRBD1 (5 bases). Germline lookup yields CDR1 SGHNT and CDR2 YYREEE (reference sequence). Trimming shortened V by 1 base and J by 5 bases, and 15 bases separated the two germline ends. The CDR3 covers 15 residues. CDR3 sequence: CASSLYETEPYGYTF. The CDR3 coding sequence is TGTGCCAGCAGCTTGTATGAGACAGAACCTTATGGCTACACCTTC.

The chain recombines TRBV6-6 with TRBJ1-4; D uncertain. The ends were cut back, 6 bases at V and 7 bases at J, with 18 bases in the middle. The V gene's germline CDR1 is MNHNY and CDR2 SVGAGI (reference sequence). The CDR3 has 15 amino acids. The CDR3 is CASSQIRNNGEKLFF. The CDR3 DNA follows: TGTGCCAGCAGCCAAATCAGGAACAATGGTGAAAAACTGTTTTTT.

This sequence joins TRBV9 and TRBJ1-6; TRBD1 matches 11 bases. V trimming: 7 bases; J trimming: 7 bases; junction bases outside the gene matches: 4. The CDR3 has 14 residues. Germline CDR1 reads SGDLS; CDR2 reads YYNGEE. The CDR3: CASRGQGVNSPLHF. For the CDR3, the DNA is TGTGCCAGCCGGGGACAGGGGGTAAATTCACCCCTCCACTTT.

The V and J genes are TRBV7-2 and TRBJ2-3; the match to TRBD2 covers 8 bases. Germline trimming cut 5 bases from V and 3 bases from J; bases unmatched to any gene: 13. This CDR3 comprises 17 residues. Germline V lookup: CDR1 SGHTA, CDR2 FQGNSA. The CDR3 protein is CASSPALRRGVTDTQYF. The CDR3, as DNA: TGTGCCAGCAGCCCGGCCCTCCGGCGGGGGGTTACAGATACGCAGTATTTT.